These 25 T cell receptor beta chains came from one sample sequenced in a study of shared clonotypes between healthy human individuals. The protocol was immunoSEQ multiplex PCR, while the TCRdb copy is restricted to in-frame clones and leaves out a portion. The sample shows a few hundred thousand clones, about 69% of them seen only once. Source material: memory CD4+ T cells sorted from blood. Stated subset: CD45RA-negative fraction. The receptors derive from a man aged 25 to 40 in good health.

The chain couples TRBV7-6 to TRBJ2-3; D remains unclear. The V and J ends lost 1 base and 0 bases respectively, with 11 bases between them. Germline CDR1 and CDR2: SGHVS and FNYEAQ. There are 16 residues in the CDR3. The CDR3 loop is CASSLGSRSSTDTQYF. CDR3 DNA: TGTGCCAGCAGCTTAGGCTCGCGGTCTAGCACAGATACGCAGTATTTT.

DNA for the CDR3: TGTGCCAGCAGCGTAGTCGAATCCCTCAATGAGCAGTTCTTC. Translating gives CASSVVESLNEQFF. The chain couples TRBV9 to TRBJ2-1; D is uncertain. This CDR3 has 14 amino acids. The V and J ends lost 0 bases and 6 bases respectively, with 10 bases between them. The germline CDR1 and CDR2 sequences are SGDLS and YYNGEE.

This clone came up once. V and J are TRBV6-1 and TRBJ1-1; possibly TRBD1 for D (6 bases). V was trimmed by 5 bases and J by 1 base, leaving 11 bases between them. The CDR3 loop spans 14 amino acids. The germline V gene encodes CDR1 MNHNS and CDR2 SASEGT. In DNA form, the CDR3 reads TGTGCCAGCAGTTTGTCGACAGGGAACACTGAAGCTTTCTTT. It is translated as CASSLSTGNTEAFF.

The chain combines TRBV28 with TRBJ2-6, with D perhaps matching TRBD2 (6 bases). This CDR3 contains 17 residues. Germline V gene sequence: CDR1 MDHEN, CDR2 SYDVKM. The germline V and J ends were trimmed by 3 bases and 0 bases, with 12 bases remaining between them. CDR3 in amino acids: CASSFGGRTSGANVLTF. The CDR3 DNA sequence: TGTGCCAGCAGTTTTGGAGGGCGCACCTCTGGGGCCAACGTCCTGACTTTC. Looking up the rest from reference TRBV28 and TRBJ2-6 gives the full variable domain: DVKVTQSSRYLVKRTGEKVFLECVQDMDHENMFWYRQDPGLGLRLIYFSYDVKMKEKGDIPEGYSVSREKKERFSLILESASTNQTSMYLCASSFGGRTSGANVLTFGAGSRLTVL.

This clone was detected ten times or more. The chain recombines TRBV25-1 with TRBJ1-3; D not certain. Per the germline V gene, CDR1 is MGHDK and CDR2 is SYGVNS. The CDR3 extends over 15 amino acids. Trimming left V 0 bases short and J 2 bases short, with 8 bases between. The CDR3 DNA sequence: TGTGCCAGCAGTGAATACGGGGTGGCTGGAAACACCATATATTTT. It encodes CASSEYGVAGNTIYF.

This sequence joins TRBV27 and TRBJ1-1; D might be TRBD1 (5 bases). Trimming removed 2 bases at V and 3 bases at J, with 10 bases between. The germline gives CDR1 MNHEY, CDR2 SMNVEV (reference sequence). This CDR3 contains 14 residues. In DNA form, the CDR3 reads TGTGCCAGCAGTTTAAGATTGGGGGACACTGAAGCTTTCTTT. As protein: CASSLRLGDTEAFF.

A word on this clone: The junction departs from germline at one end; a sequencing error may be responsible. This rearrangement joins TRBV6-5 to TRBJ2-1; TRBD2 matches 8 bases. Germline CDR1 and CDR2: MNHEY and SVGAGI. CDR3 length: 14 residues. In nucleotides, the CDR3 is TGTGCCATCAGTGAGAGAGCGGGAGACAATGAGCAGTTCTTC. Residues: CAISERAGDNEQFF.

The chain carries TRBV6-1 and TRBJ2-7; D is unclear. V gave up 1 base and J gave up 0 bases, with 10 bases separating them. Germline V gives CDR1 MNHNS, CDR2 SASEGT. The CDR3 loop spans 15 amino acids. DNA for the CDR3: TGTGCCAGCAGTGAAGGGGTCTGGAACTCCTACGAGCAGTACTTC. It is translated as CASSEGVWNSYEQYF.

This chain uses TRBV4-3 with TRBJ2-7; TRBD1 agrees at 10 bases. Germline V gene data show CDR1 as LGHNA and CDR2 as YSLEER. V lost 5 bases, J lost 0 bases, and 4 bases stayed unmatched. The CDR3 is made up of 15 amino acids. CDR3: CASSYGQGDSYEQYF. The CDR3 DNA reads as TGCGCCAGCAGCTATGGACAGGGGGACTCCTACGAGCAGTACTTC.

The chain couples TRBV18 to TRBJ1-5; 8 bases map to TRBD1. The germline CDR1 and CDR2 sequences are KGHSH and LQKENI. The CDR3 covers 14 residues. The trim removed 5 bases at V and 4 bases at J, leaving 4 bases unmatched. In DNA form, the CDR3 reads TGTGCCAGCTCATTAGGACAGGGTAATCAGCCCCAGCATTTT. It yields the protein CASSLGQGNQPQHF.

J is TRBJ2-7 and V is TRBV30; D may be TRBD1 (6 bases). Trimming removed 4 bases at V and 0 bases at J, with 13 bases between. CDR3 size: 14 residues. Germline CDR1 and CDR2: GTSNPN and SVGIG (reference sequence). The chain's CDR3 is CAWTRLGASYEQYF. In DNA form, the CDR3 reads TGTGCCTGGACCCGCCTGGGGGCCTCCTACGAGCAGTACTTC.

The chain uses TRBV29-1 and TRBJ2-7, with 7 bases matching TRBD2. This CDR3 region has 14 residues. Germline-derived CDR1 and CDR2 are SQVTM and ANQGSEA. Germline trimming cut 7 bases from V and 3 bases from J; bases unmatched to any gene: 12. CDR3 coding DNA: TGCAGCGCTACTTCTCCATCTAGCGGCTACGAGCAGTACTTC. This sequence encodes CSATSPSSGYEQYF.

The V and J genes are TRBV28 and TRBJ2-7; TRBD2 might be the D (5 bases). This CDR3 comprises 17 residues. CDR1 and CDR2 from the germline V gene are MDHEN and SYDVKM. V was clipped by 1 base and J by 0 bases, with 16 bases between them. The DNA of the CDR3 is TGTGCCAGCAGTTTATTATTTAGCGACCTAAGCTCCTACGAGCAGTACTTC. Encoded protein: CASSLLFSDLSSYEQYF.

This clone occurred once. The CDR3 region is CASSVGAVPYNEQFF. CDR3 in DNA: TGTGCCAGCAGCGTAGGAGCGGTCCCCTACAATGAGCAGTTCTTC. The rearrangement uses TRBV9 and TRBJ2-1, with TRBD2 as a possible D gene (5 bases). The CDR3 contains 15 residues. The germline V and J ends were trimmed by 0 bases and 2 bases, with 9 bases remaining between them. Germline CDR1 is SGDLS and CDR2 is YYNGEE.

V gene TRBV27 combines with J gene TRBJ2-5, with a tentative D call TRBD1 (6 bases). CDR1 MNHEY and CDR2 SMNVEV come from the germline V gene (reference sequence). The V end was cut by 10 bases, the J end by 3 bases, with 21 bases between. CDR3 length equals 15 residues. The chain's CDR3 is CATRLTGTPEETQYF. The CDR3 coding sequence is TGTGCCACCCGTCTGACAGGAACTCCCGAAGAGACCCAGTACTTC.

There are many counts of this clone. This chain connects TRBV2 to TRBJ1-5, with D tentatively TRBD1 (6 bases). The CDR3 totals 13 residues. Germline loops: CDR1 SNHLY, CDR2 FYNNEI. V dropped 7 bases and J dropped 4 bases, with 11 bases sitting between them. Here the CDR3 DNA reads TGTGCCAGCAAGGGGGTGGGGAATCAGCCCCAGCATTTT. This translates into CASKGVGNQPQHF.

V and J are TRBV29-1 and TRBJ1-2; tentative D call: TRBD1 (5 bases). V lost 7 bases, J lost 4 bases, and 10 bases lay in between. This CDR3 is built from 11 residues. CDR1 and CDR2 (germline): SQVTM, ANQGSEA. The CDR3 region is CSANTGYGYTF. The CDR3 nucleotides are TGCAGCGCCAACACAGGCTATGGCTACACCTTC.

The chain employs TRBV7-9 and TRBJ2-1; no reliable D call. The germline CDR1 and CDR2 sequences are SEHNR and FQNEAQ (reference sequence). V lost 8 bases and J 5 bases, leaving 7 bases between the germline ends. The CDR3 runs 11 residues. CDR3 DNA sequence: TGTGCCAGCGTAATCGACAATGAGCAGTTCTTC. It encodes CASVIDNEQFF.

The rearrangement joins TRBV5-8 to TRBJ2-7, with 11 bases aligning to TRBD1. Germline CDR1 is SGHTS and CDR2 is YDEGEE. V shed 0 bases, J shed 3 bases, and the junction held 11 bases outside the gene matches. This CDR3 has 18 amino acids. The CDR3 loop is CASSLGRTGGLHHYEQYF. The CDR3 bases are TGTGCCAGCAGCTTGGGTCGGACAGGGGGCCTTCACCACTACGAGCAGTACTTC.

The chain joins TRBV9 to TRBJ2-4; TRBD1 matches 8 bases. Losses at the gene ends were 4 bases for V and 5 bases for J; bases not matched to a gene: 5. Germline V lookup: CDR1 SGDLS, CDR2 YYNGEE. The CDR3 consists of 14 residues. The CDR3 is CASSKGQVENIQYF. CDR3 in DNA: TGTGCCAGCAGCAAGGGACAGGTCGAAAACATTCAGTACTTC.

The rearrangement uses TRBV11-1 and TRBJ2-7, with D possibly matching TRBD2 (5 bases). Germline V gene data show CDR1 as SGHAT and CDR2 as FQDESV (reference sequence). This CDR3 region has 13 residues. Trimming cost V 2 bases and J 5 bases, with 10 bases left between them. The CDR3 is CASSLRGYNEQYF. In DNA form, the CDR3 reads TGTGCCAGCAGCTTAAGAGGGTACAACGAGCAGTACTTC.

The chain employs TRBV7-9 and TRBJ1-5; D call uncertain. Germline V gives CDR1 SEHNR, CDR2 FQNEAQ (reference sequence). The ends were cut back, 3 bases at V and 2 bases at J, with 11 bases in the middle. This CDR3 has 15 residues. CDR3 amino acids: CASSFSGRGNQPQHF. The CDR3 region has the DNA TGTGCCAGCAGCTTTTCGGGTCGGGGCAATCAGCCCCAGCATTTT. Full variable domain (outside the CDR3, taken from reference TRBV7-9 and TRBJ1-5): DTGVSQNPRHKITKRGQNVTFRCDPISEHNRLYWYRQTLGQGPEFLTYFQNEAQLEKSRLLSDRFSAERPKGSFSTLEIQRTEQGDSAMYLCASSFSGRGNQPQHFGDGTRLSIL.

V usage is TRBV16 and J usage is TRBJ1-1; D remains ambiguous. The CDR3 runs 13 residues. CDR1 KGHSY and CDR2 FQNENV come from the germline V gene. V lost 4 bases and J lost 0, with 6 bases in between. The DNA of the CDR3 is TGTGCCAGCAGCCGTCAACTGAACACTGAAGCTTTCTTT. As protein: CASSRQLNTEAFF.

In this sample, this clone turned up a few times. Other nucleotide sequences in the sample specify the same CDR3. V usage is TRBV7-3 and J usage is TRBJ2-5; 7 bases are shared with TRBD2. The V segment lost 5 bases and the J segment 5 bases; nucleotides outside the gene matches: 5. CDR1 and CDR2 from the germline V gene are SGHTA and FQGTGA. This CDR3 has 13 amino acids. Here the CDR3 reads CASSRGEGETQYF. Written as DNA, the CDR3 is TGTGCCAGCAGCCGCGGGGAGGGGGAGACCCAGTACTTC.

The chain combines TRBV4-1 with TRBJ1-2, with 7 bases fitting TRBD1. The CDR3 has 15 amino acids. Germline CDR1 MGHRA, CDR2 YSYEKL. V shed 0 bases, J shed 8 bases, and the junction held 9 bases outside the gene matches. This CDR3 reads CASSQDGQASRGYTF. CDR3 DNA sequence: TGCGCCAGCAGCCAAGATGGACAGGCTTCTAGGGGCTACACCTTC.